Listed below are T cell receptor beta chains from one sample, sequenced in a study of blood T cell repertoires in COVID-19. The protocol was immunoSEQ multiplex PCR, while the TCRdb copy is restricted to in-frame clones and leaves out a portion. Here the sample spans more than 70,000 clones, over 70% being singletons. Sequenced: peripheral blood. These receptors originate from a human donor in a cohort sampled during active COVID-19. The CDR3 runs from the conserved cysteine through the conserved F or W. D genes are given only for firm matches. Only part of the rows carry a size: once, few, many, or a class if the clone is expanded.

CDR3aa: CASSPKQGRHGYTF
CDR3nt: TGTGCCAGCTCACCGAAGCAGGGGCGTCATGGCTACACCTTC
j_gene: TRBJ1-2
d_gene: .
abundance: .
v_gene: TRBV18

CDR3aa: CASSLRGTSGDREYF
CDR3nt: TGTGCCAGCAGCTTACGAGGGACTAGCGGGGATCGGGAGTACTTC
j_gene: TRBJ2-7
d_gene: TRBD2
abundance: .
v_gene: TRBV7-9

CDR3aa: CASSEVRSNTGELFF
CDR3nt: TGTGCCAGCAGTGAAGTGAGGTCGAACACCGGGGAGCTGTTTTTT
j_gene: TRBJ2-2
d_gene: .
abundance: few
v_gene: TRBV6-1

CDR3aa: CAVSPGQRNQPQHF
CDR3nt: TGTGCCGTCAGCCCGGGACAGCGCAATCAGCCCCAGCATTTT
j_gene: TRBJ1-5
d_gene: TRBD1
abundance: few
v_gene: TRBV19

CDR3aa: CASSIFGGQASYEQYF
CDR3nt: TGTGCCAGTAGTATATTTGGCGGACAGGCTTCCTACGAGCAGTACTTC
j_gene: TRBJ2-7
d_gene: TRBD1
abundance: .
v_gene: TRBV19

CDR3aa: CASSLKGVWETQYF
CDR3nt: TGTGCCAGCAGCTTAAAAGGGGTTTGGGAGACCCAGTACTTC
j_gene: TRBJ2-5
d_gene: .
abundance: .
v_gene: TRBV7-9

CDR3aa: CASSLVQGYEQYF
CDR3nt: TGTGCCAGCAGTTTGGTACAGGGCTACGAGCAGTACTTC
j_gene: TRBJ2-7
d_gene: .
abundance: .
v_gene: TRBV6-2/TRBV6-3

CDR3aa: CATSEGTGVSYEQYF
CDR3nt: TGTGCCACCAGTGAGGGGACAGGGGTCTCCTACGAGCAGTACTTC
j_gene: TRBJ2-7
d_gene: TRBD1
abundance: .
v_gene: TRBV24-1

CDR3aa: CASSYSTSGATDTQYF
CDR3nt: TGTGCCAGCAGTTACTCGACTAGCGGGGCAACAGATACGCAGTATTTT
j_gene: TRBJ2-3
d_gene: TRBD2
abundance: .
v_gene: TRBV6-6

CDR3aa: CASSPAGRNTEAFF
CDR3nt: TGTGCCAGCAGCCCGGCAGGGCGGAACACTGAAGCTTTCTTT
j_gene: TRBJ1-1
d_gene: .
abundance: few
v_gene: TRBV7-2

CDR3aa: CASSEVALGSYEQYF
CDR3nt: TGCGCCAGCAGTGAGGTCGCCCTGGGCTCTTACGAGCAGTACTTC
j_gene: TRBJ2-7
d_gene: .
abundance: once
v_gene: TRBV10-2

CDR3aa: CATSDPQGGYGYTF
CDR3nt: TGTGCCACCAGTGATCCGCAGGGAGGGTATGGCTACACCTTC
j_gene: TRBJ1-2
d_gene: .
abundance: .
v_gene: TRBV24-1

CDR3aa: CAATGGAGGELFF
CDR3nt: TGTGCCGCCACAGGGGGCGCGGGCGGGGAGCTGTTTTTT
j_gene: TRBJ2-2
d_gene: TRBD1
abundance: .
v_gene: TRBV10-3

CDR3aa: CASSLVQYNEQFF
CDR3nt: TGTGCCAGCAGCTTAGTACAGTACAATGAGCAGTTCTTC
j_gene: TRBJ2-1
d_gene: .
abundance: .
v_gene: TRBV7-9

CDR3aa: CASSGDRAKTQYF
CDR3nt: TGTGCCAGCAGTGGGGACAGGGCCAAGACCCAGTACTTC
j_gene: TRBJ2-5
d_gene: TRBD1
abundance: .
v_gene: TRBV2

CDR3aa: CSGGAYTEAFF
CDR3nt: TGCAGCGGGGGAGCCTACACTGAAGCTTTCTTT
j_gene: TRBJ1-1
d_gene: .
abundance: .
v_gene: TRBV20-1

CDR3aa: CASSQDPFRTGGITGELFF
CDR3nt: TGTGCCAGCAGCCAAGACCCCTTCCGGACAGGGGGCATAACCGGGGAGCTGTTTTTT
j_gene: TRBJ2-2
d_gene: TRBD1
abundance: .
v_gene: TRBV3-1/TRBV3-2

CDR3aa: CASSPREGDTEAFF
CDR3nt: TGTGCCAGCTCACCTCGTGAGGGAGACACTGAAGCTTTCTTT
j_gene: TRBJ1-1
d_gene: .
abundance: .
v_gene: TRBV18

CDR3aa: CASSLGTSGTDTQYF
CDR3nt: TGCGCCAGCAGCCTTGGGACTAGCGGCACAGATACGCAGTATTTT
j_gene: TRBJ2-3
d_gene: TRBD2
abundance: .
v_gene: TRBV5-1

CDR3aa: CASSLSGLADLGEQFF
CDR3nt: TGTGCCAGCAGCCTCAGCGGGCTAGCGGACCTCGGGGAGCAGTTCTTC
j_gene: TRBJ2-1
d_gene: TRBD2
abundance: few
v_gene: TRBV3-1/TRBV3-2

CDR3aa: CASSDTGGYNEQFF
CDR3nt: TGTGCCAGCAGTGATACGGGCGGGTACAATGAGCAGTTCTTC
j_gene: TRBJ2-1
d_gene: .
abundance: few
v_gene: TRBV6-1

CDR3aa: CASSQRTMEKLFF
CDR3nt: TGTGCCAGCAGCCAACGGACTATGGAAAAACTGTTTTTT
j_gene: TRBJ1-4
d_gene: .
abundance: once
v_gene: TRBV3-1/TRBV3-2

CDR3aa: CAWSDYRGIYEQYF
CDR3nt: TGTGCCTGGAGTGACTACAGGGGGATCTACGAGCAGTACTTC
j_gene: TRBJ2-7
d_gene: TRBD1
abundance: .
v_gene: TRBV30

CDR3aa: CAIRGQGGYTGELFF
CDR3nt: TGTGCCATCAGGGGACAGGGGGGATACACCGGGGAGCTGTTTTTT
j_gene: TRBJ2-2
d_gene: TRBD1
abundance: once
v_gene: TRBV10-3

CDR3aa: CASSNSGGRLYGYTF
CDR3nt: TGTGCCAGCAGTAACTCGGGGGGGCGACTGTATGGCTACACCTTC
j_gene: TRBJ1-2
d_gene: .
abundance: .
v_gene: TRBV6-6

CDR3aa: CAWGRGAVQETQYF
CDR3nt: TGTGCCTGGGGGCGGGGGGCCGTCCAAGAGACCCAGTACTTC
j_gene: TRBJ2-5
d_gene: TRBD2
abundance: .
v_gene: TRBV30

CDR3aa: CASSYLRQSNQPQHF
CDR3nt: TGTGCCAGCAGTTACTTAAGACAGAGCAATCAGCCCCAGCATTTT
j_gene: TRBJ1-5
d_gene: .
abundance: .
v_gene: TRBV6-6

CDR3aa: CASSSHRDRGTGELFF
CDR3nt: TGTGCCAGCAGCTCCCACCGGGACAGGGGTACCGGGGAGCTGTTTTTT
j_gene: TRBJ2-2
d_gene: TRBD1
abundance: .
v_gene: TRBV7-6

CDR3aa: CASSQGTSGAYEQYF
CDR3nt: TGTGCCAGCAGCCAAGGGACTAGCGGGGCCTACGAGCAGTACTTC
j_gene: TRBJ2-7
d_gene: TRBD2
abundance: few
v_gene: TRBV14

CDR3aa: CASSIKGAGYGYTF
CDR3nt: TGTGCCAGTAGTATAAAGGGGGCGGGCTATGGCTACACCTTC
j_gene: TRBJ1-2
d_gene: TRBD1
abundance: .
v_gene: TRBV19

CDR3aa: CASTQGAGIPYEQYF
CDR3nt: TGCGCCAGCACCCAAGGGGCCGGTATACCCTACGAGCAGTACTTC
j_gene: TRBJ2-7
d_gene: .
abundance: few
v_gene: TRBV5-1

CDR3aa: CAIKAGRESNQPQHF
CDR3nt: TGTGCTATCAAAGCAGGGAGGGAGAGCAATCAGCCCCAGCATTTT
j_gene: TRBJ1-5
d_gene: .
abundance: .
v_gene: TRBV10-3

CDR3aa: CSASRTEVYEQYF
CDR3nt: TGCAGTGCTAGTAGGACGGAGGTCTACGAGCAGTACTTC
j_gene: TRBJ2-7
d_gene: .
abundance: once
v_gene: TRBV20-1

CDR3aa: CASSKRGGYGYTF
CDR3nt: TGTGCCAGCAGCAAACGGGGTGGCTATGGCTACACCTTC
j_gene: TRBJ1-2
d_gene: .
abundance: once
v_gene: TRBV21-1

CDR3aa: CASSQAERGPYNEQFF
CDR3nt: TGCGCCAGCAGCCAAGCGGAGCGGGGACCCTACAATGAGCAGTTCTTC
j_gene: TRBJ2-1
d_gene: TRBD2
abundance: .
v_gene: TRBV4-3

CDR3aa: CAISDPGEQETQYF
CDR3nt: TGTGCCATCAGTGATCCCGGGGAGCAAGAGACCCAGTACTTC
j_gene: TRBJ2-5
d_gene: .
abundance: .
v_gene: TRBV10-3

CDR3aa: CASSESLGGSNQPQHF
CDR3nt: TGCGCCAGCAGTGAGTCCTTGGGGGGGAGCAATCAGCCCCAGCATTTT
j_gene: TRBJ1-5
d_gene: .
abundance: .
v_gene: TRBV10-2

CDR3aa: CASSNGQGPLDSPLHF
CDR3nt: TGCGCCAGCAGCAACGGACAGGGGCCTTTGGATTCACCCCTCCACTTT
j_gene: TRBJ1-6
d_gene: TRBD1
abundance: .
v_gene: TRBV5-1

CDR3aa: CASSRGTNSYEQYF
CDR3nt: TGCGCCAGCAGCCGCGGGACTAACTCCTACGAGCAGTACTTC
j_gene: TRBJ2-7
d_gene: TRBD2
abundance: .
v_gene: TRBV5-1

CDR3aa: CAWSGSGGNSNYGYTF
CDR3nt: TGTGCCTGGAGCGGGTCAGGGGGTAACTCTAACTATGGCTACACCTTC
j_gene: TRBJ1-2
d_gene: TRBD1
abundance: .
v_gene: TRBV30

CDR3aa: CASSQGDSSYEQYF
CDR3nt: TGTGCCAGCAGCCAGGGGGACAGCTCCTACGAGCAGTACTTC
j_gene: TRBJ2-7
d_gene: TRBD1
abundance: few
v_gene: TRBV4-2

CDR3aa: CASSSTANTGELFF
CDR3nt: TGTGCCAGCTCTAGTACAGCGAACACCGGGGAGCTGTTTTTT
j_gene: TRBJ2-2
d_gene: .
abundance: .
v_gene: TRBV18